The rows below give T cell receptor beta chains drawn from one sample of a study of cytomegalovirus exposure and HLA in healthy donors. Repertoires were generated with immunoSEQ multiplex PCR, while TCRdb's copy carries only in-frame clones and drops some. The profile shows some 190,000 clones, roughly 81% of them singletons. The sample taken for sequencing was PBMCs. The receptors shown here come from a woman aged 30 to 39 in good health and CMV-seropositive. Both conserved end residues are part of each CDR3. The D gene is left open where the match is weak. Size values are once, few and many counts, or a class for expanded clones, and some rows have none.

CDR3 protein: CASSQEGGQGLIQYF
CDR3 DNA: TGCGCCAGCAGCCAAGAGGGGGGACAGGGACTCATTCAGTACTTC
CDR3 length: 15
V gene: TRBV4-1
clone size: .
D gene: TRBD1
J gene: TRBJ2-4

CDR3 protein: CASSSGHVTDTQYF
CDR3 DNA: TGTGCCAGCAGTTCAGGACACGTCACAGATACGCAGTATTTT
CDR3 length: 14
V gene: TRBV27
clone size: .
D gene: .
J gene: TRBJ2-3

CDR3 protein: CASSTHSGGSYGYTF
CDR3 DNA: TGTGCCAGCAGTACCCACTCAGGGGGCAGCTATGGCTACACCTTC
CDR3 length: 15
V gene: TRBV6-5
clone size: .
D gene: TRBD1
J gene: TRBJ1-2

CDR3 protein: CASSYDREKILTGELFF
CDR3 DNA: TGTGCCAGCAGCTACGACAGGGAAAAGATTTTGACCGGGGAGCTGTTTTTT
CDR3 length: 17
V gene: TRBV7-2
clone size: .
D gene: TRBD1
J gene: TRBJ2-2

CDR3 protein: CATRQNHNYEQYF
CDR3 DNA: TGTGCCACCCGACAGAATCACAACTACGAGCAGTACTTC
CDR3 length: 13
V gene: TRBV6-5
clone size: .
D gene: .
J gene: TRBJ2-7

CDR3 protein: CASITTRMITDTQYF
CDR3 DNA: TGTGCCAGCATAACGACTCGAATGATAACAGATACGCAGTATTTT
CDR3 length: 15
V gene: TRBV28
clone size: .
D gene: .
J gene: TRBJ2-3

CDR3 protein: CASRRGGLDADTQYF
CDR3 DNA: TGTGCCAGCCGAAGGGGGGGCCTGGACGCAGATACGCAGTATTTT
CDR3 length: 15
V gene: TRBV27
clone size: few
D gene: .
J gene: TRBJ2-3

CDR3 protein: CASSLASGTGITNEKLFF
CDR3 DNA: TGTGCCAGCAGCTTAGCCTCCGGGACAGGGATAACTAATGAAAAACTGTTTTTT
CDR3 length: 18
V gene: TRBV7-6
clone size: .
D gene: TRBD1
J gene: TRBJ1-4

CDR3 protein: CASSNLNTEAFF
CDR3 DNA: TGTGCCAGCAGCAACTTGAACACTGAAGCTTTCTTT
CDR3 length: 12
V gene: TRBV7-9
clone size: .
D gene: .
J gene: TRBJ1-1

CDR3 protein: CASSSYYSGNTIYF
CDR3 DNA: TGTGCCAGCAGCTCCTATTACTCTGGAAACACCATATATTTT
CDR3 length: 14
V gene: TRBV7-9
clone size: .
D gene: .
J gene: TRBJ1-3

CDR3 protein: CASSQGLGLAGGQGDTQYF
CDR3 DNA: TGTGCCAGCAGCCAGGGACTGGGACTAGCGGGGGGCCAGGGAGATACGCAGTATTTT
CDR3 length: 19
V gene: TRBV4-2
clone size: .
D gene: TRBD2
J gene: TRBJ2-3

CDR3 protein: CASSIRRTVQETQYF
CDR3 DNA: TGTGCCAGTAGTATCCGCCGGACAGTCCAAGAGACCCAGTACTTC
CDR3 length: 15
V gene: TRBV19
clone size: .
D gene: .
J gene: TRBJ2-5

CDR3 protein: CASSLAGTINSPLHF
CDR3 DNA: TGTGCCAGCAGTTTGGCTGGGACAATAAATTCACCCCTCCACTTT
CDR3 length: 15
V gene: TRBV6-5
clone size: .
D gene: .
J gene: TRBJ1-6

CDR3 protein: CASSLEQGGTGELFF
CDR3 DNA: TGTGCCAGCAGCTTGGAACAGGGCGGCACCGGGGAGCTGTTTTTT
CDR3 length: 15
V gene: TRBV5-4
clone size: .
D gene: .
J gene: TRBJ2-2

CDR3 protein: CASSLAKGTPGETQYF
CDR3 DNA: TGCGCCAGCAGCTTGGCCAAGGGGACTCCGGGCGAGACCCAGTACTTC
CDR3 length: 16
V gene: TRBV5-1
clone size: .
D gene: .
J gene: TRBJ2-5

CDR3 protein: CASSLGQDTGELFF
CDR3 DNA: TGTGCCAGCAGCTTGGGACAAGACACCGGGGAGCTGTTTTTT
CDR3 length: 14
V gene: TRBV5-4
clone size: few
D gene: .
J gene: TRBJ2-2

CDR3 protein: CASSQERTSGRAGAETQYF
CDR3 DNA: TGCGCCAGCAGCCAAGAACGGACTAGCGGGAGGGCCGGAGCAGAGACCCAGTACTTC
CDR3 length: 19
V gene: TRBV4-1
clone size: .
D gene: TRBD2
J gene: TRBJ2-5

CDR3 protein: CASSPPGLAVGIEQFF
CDR3 DNA: TGTGCCAGCAGCCCCCCGGGACTAGCGGTCGGAATTGAGCAGTTCTTC
CDR3 length: 16
V gene: TRBV9
clone size: .
D gene: TRBD2
J gene: TRBJ2-1

CDR3 protein: CASSGDKGLSLRNEQYF
CDR3 DNA: TGTGCCAGCAGTGGAGATAAGGGGCTCTCCCTAAGGAACGAGCAGTACTTC
CDR3 length: 17
V gene: TRBV7-9
clone size: .
D gene: .
J gene: TRBJ2-7

CDR3 protein: CAISGTSGPQSSYEQYF
CDR3 DNA: TGTGCCATCAGCGGGACTAGCGGGCCCCAGAGCTCCTACGAGCAGTACTTC
CDR3 length: 17
V gene: TRBV10-3
clone size: .
D gene: TRBD2
J gene: TRBJ2-7

CDR3 protein: CAWSVTSGRADTQYF
CDR3 DNA: TGTGCCTGGAGTGTAACTAGCGGGAGGGCGGATACGCAGTATTTT
CDR3 length: 15
V gene: TRBV30
clone size: .
D gene: TRBD2
J gene: TRBJ2-3

CDR3 protein: CASSVCVRDSLYSNQPQHF
CDR3 DNA: TGCGCCAGCAGTGTTTGTGTTCGGGACAGCCTTTATAGCAATCAGCCCCAGCATTTT
CDR3 length: 19
V gene: TRBV10-1
clone size: few
D gene: TRBD1
J gene: TRBJ1-5

CDR3 protein: CASSARTGPNTEAFF
CDR3 DNA: TGCGCCAGCAGCGCCCGGACAGGGCCGAACACTGAAGCTTTCTTT
CDR3 length: 15
V gene: TRBV5-1
clone size: .
D gene: TRBD1
J gene: TRBJ1-1

CDR3 protein: CASSESEGNEQFF
CDR3 DNA: TGTGCCAGCAGTGAATCGGAGGGAAATGAGCAGTTCTTC
CDR3 length: 13
V gene: TRBV2
clone size: .
D gene: .
J gene: TRBJ2-1

CDR3 protein: CASSLRNTGELFF
CDR3 DNA: TGTGCCAGCAGCCTCCGGAACACCGGGGAGCTGTTTTTT
CDR3 length: 13
V gene: TRBV9
clone size: .
D gene: .
J gene: TRBJ2-2

CDR3 protein: CASRSGRDRAFF
CDR3 DNA: TGCGCCAGCAGATCGGGGAGGGACCGGGCTTTCTTT
CDR3 length: 12
V gene: TRBV4-1
clone size: few
D gene: .
J gene: TRBJ1-1

CDR3 protein: CASSSGLVSYEQYF
CDR3 DNA: TGCGCCAGCAGCTCGGGACTAGTTTCCTACGAGCAGTACTTC
CDR3 length: 14
V gene: TRBV5-1
clone size: .
D gene: TRBD2
J gene: TRBJ2-7

CDR3 protein: CASSILTGNYGYTF
CDR3 DNA: TGTGCCAGCAGTATCCTGACAGGGAACTATGGCTACACCTTC
CDR3 length: 14
V gene: TRBV6-5
clone size: .
D gene: TRBD1
J gene: TRBJ1-2

CDR3 protein: CAISEGDRSTDTQYF
CDR3 DNA: TGTGCCATCAGTGAGGGGGACAGAAGCACAGATACGCAGTATTTT
CDR3 length: 15
V gene: TRBV10-3
clone size: .
D gene: TRBD1
J gene: TRBJ2-3

CDR3 protein: CSVAPREATEAFF
CDR3 DNA: TGCAGCGTTGCACCCAGGGAGGCCACTGAAGCTTTCTTT
CDR3 length: 13
V gene: TRBV29-1
clone size: .
D gene: .
J gene: TRBJ1-1

CDR3 protein: CASSSPAGSGNTIYF
CDR3 DNA: TGTGCCAGCAGTTCTCCCGCGGGGAGCGGAAACACCATATATTTT
CDR3 length: 15
V gene: TRBV28
clone size: .
D gene: .
J gene: TRBJ1-3

CDR3 protein: CASSLGLATQETQYF
CDR3 DNA: TGTGCCAGCAGCTTAGGACTAGCGACACAAGAGACCCAGTACTTC
CDR3 length: 15
V gene: TRBV7-2
clone size: .
D gene: TRBD2
J gene: TRBJ2-5

CDR3 protein: CASSASGQGSYEQYF
CDR3 DNA: TGTGCCAGCAGTGCTTCGGGACAGGGGTCCTACGAGCAGTACTTC
CDR3 length: 15
V gene: TRBV25-1
clone size: .
D gene: TRBD1
J gene: TRBJ2-7

CDR3 protein: CATGISAGPSYEQYF
CDR3 DNA: TGTGCCACCGGCATTTCAGCGGGACCATCCTACGAGCAGTACTTC
CDR3 length: 15
V gene: TRBV15
clone size: .
D gene: TRBD2
J gene: TRBJ2-7

CDR3 protein: CASSTRGAGSLGETQYF
CDR3 DNA: TGTGCCAGCAGTACTCGGGGGGCGGGGTCTTTAGGAGAGACCCAGTACTTC
CDR3 length: 17
V gene: TRBV28
clone size: once
D gene: .
J gene: TRBJ2-5

CDR3 protein: CASSLHSPNGYTF
CDR3 DNA: TGCGCCAGCAGCTTGCACAGCCCGAATGGCTACACCTTC
CDR3 length: 13
V gene: TRBV5-1
clone size: .
D gene: .
J gene: TRBJ1-2

CDR3 protein: CAIAVAGDAYEQYF
CDR3 DNA: TGTGCCATCGCGGTAGCGGGGGACGCCTACGAGCAGTACTTC
CDR3 length: 14
V gene: TRBV10-3
clone size: .
D gene: TRBD2
J gene: TRBJ2-7

CDR3 protein: CASSLAQVANTEAFF
CDR3 DNA: TGTGCCAGCAGCTTAGCACAGGTCGCGAACACTGAAGCTTTCTTT
CDR3 length: 15
V gene: TRBV7-2
clone size: few
D gene: .
J gene: TRBJ1-1

CDR3 protein: CAIRSGQGGQETQYF
CDR3 DNA: TGTGCCATCAGATCAGGACAGGGGGGCCAAGAGACCCAGTACTTC
CDR3 length: 15
V gene: TRBV10-3
clone size: .
D gene: TRBD1
J gene: TRBJ2-5

CDR3 protein: CASSFGGAGYNEQFF
CDR3 DNA: TGTGCCAGCAGTTTTGGGGGAGCGGGGTACAATGAGCAGTTCTTC
CDR3 length: 15
V gene: TRBV28
clone size: .
D gene: TRBD2
J gene: TRBJ2-1

CDR3 protein: CASSKLTSGSSFGTDTQYF
CDR3 DNA: TGTGCCAGCAGCAAACTGACTAGCGGGAGTTCCTTTGGCACAGATACGCAGTATTTT
CDR3 length: 19
V gene: TRBV28
clone size: .
D gene: TRBD2
J gene: TRBJ2-3

CDR3 protein: CASTRAINTEAFF
CDR3 DNA: TGTGCCAGCACCCGAGCGATCAACACTGAAGCTTTCTTT
CDR3 length: 13
V gene: TRBV6-5
clone size: .
D gene: .
J gene: TRBJ1-1

CDR3 protein: CASSLGDRAYQPQHF
CDR3 DNA: TGTGCCAGCAGCTTAGGCGACAGGGCGTATCAGCCCCAGCATTTT
CDR3 length: 15
V gene: TRBV7-6
clone size: .
D gene: TRBD1
J gene: TRBJ1-5

CDR3 protein: CASSVGGLNYEQYF
CDR3 DNA: TGCGCCAGCAGCGTCGGAGGGCTCAACTACGAGCAGTACTTC
CDR3 length: 14
V gene: TRBV5-1
clone size: .
D gene: .
J gene: TRBJ2-7